This is a list of T cell receptor beta chains from one sample in a study of OX40 agonist ivuxolimab in advanced cancers. Method: immunoSEQ multiplex PCR; TCRdb's copy keeps in-frame clones and lacks some. The sample lists about 71,000 clones, about 81% occurring once. The sample consisted of CD4+ or CD8+ T cells sorted from blood, taken in a trial of the OX40 agonist ivuxolimab. All receptors derive from an adult with an advanced solid tumor such as melanoma, head and neck, liver or kidney cancer. The CDR3 runs from the conserved cysteine through the conserved F or W. Each record gives: V gene, D gene, clone size, J gene, CDR3 DNA, CDR3 protein. The D gene is left open where the match is weak. Clone sizes are given selectively: once, few, many, or a class where the clone is expanded.

V: TRBV4-1
D: NA
size: NA
J: TRBJ1-2
DNA: TGCGCCAGCAGCCAAGGAACCCCGGACGGACGTGGCCACACCTTC
CDR3: CASSQGTPDGRGHTF

V: TRBV6-5
D: NA
size: NA
J: TRBJ1-6
DNA: TGTGCCAGCAGTCGGGACGGATATAATTCACCCCTCCACTTT
CDR3: CASSRDGYNSPLHF

V: TRBV5-1
D: NA
size: NA
J: TRBJ1-1
DNA: TGCGCCAGCAGCTTGGAGCCAGGAGCCTACACTGAAGCTTTCTTT
CDR3: CASSLEPGAYTEAFF

V: TRBV19
D: NA
size: NA
J: TRBJ1-5
DNA: TGTGCCAGTAGCCGGGACCGCATCCAGCCCCAGCATTTT
CDR3: CASSRDRIQPQHF

V: TRBV14
D: TRBD2
size: NA
J: TRBJ2-5
DNA: TGTGCCAGCAGCCATAGCGGGGGGGCGAAGACCCAGTACTTC
CDR3: CASSHSGGAKTQYF

V: TRBV14
D: NA
size: NA
J: TRBJ1-1
DNA: TGTGCCAGCCGGGACCTGAACACTGAAGCTTTCTTT
CDR3: CASRDLNTEAFF

V: TRBV7-6
D: TRBD1
size: NA
J: TRBJ1-1
DNA: TGTGCCAGCAGCCTCACAGGGGGCGGTGGGGAAGCTTTCTTT
CDR3: CASSLTGGGGEAFF

V: TRBV7-6
D: NA
size: NA
J: TRBJ2-1
DNA: TGTGCCAGCAGCTCAGGGGCAGGCGGTCGTAAGCAGTTCTTC
CDR3: CASSSGAGGRKQFF

V: TRBV15
D: NA
size: NA
J: TRBJ1-1
DNA: TGTGCCACCAGCAGAAGGCAGGCAACAATGAACACTGAAGCTTTCTTT
CDR3: CATSRRQATMNTEAFF

V: TRBV27
D: TRBD2
size: NA
J: TRBJ2-7
DNA: TGTGCCAGCAGTAGGGGACTAGCGGGATCCTACGAGCAGTACTTC
CDR3: CASSRGLAGSYEQYF

V: TRBV25-1
D: NA
size: NA
J: TRBJ2-5
DNA: TGTGCCAGCACCGGAGCTGACAGGTCGGAGACCCAGTACTTC
CDR3: CASTGADRSETQYF

V: TRBV9
D: NA
size: NA
J: TRBJ2-3
DNA: TGTGCCAGCAGCTCCCGGACTCCCCGCGGCACAGATACGCAGTATTTT
CDR3: CASSSRTPRGTDTQYF

V: TRBV9
D: NA
size: NA
J: TRBJ2-1
DNA: TGTGCCAGCTCGGCTAGCGCTATGGGGGGTGAGCAGTTCTTC
CDR3: CASSASAMGGEQFF

V: TRBV5-1
D: NA
size: NA
J: TRBJ1-1
DNA: TGCGCCAGCATGGGGAACACTGAAGCTTTCTTT
CDR3: CASMGNTEAFF

V: TRBV6-5
D: NA
size: few
J: TRBJ1-4
DNA: TGTGCCAGCAGGGACCAGCGGGGGGGGAATGAAAAACTGTTTTTT
CDR3: CASRDQRGGNEKLFF

V: TRBV7-2
D: TRBD2
size: NA
J: TRBJ2-1
DNA: TGTGCCAGCAGTGCCTCTAGCGGGCTGTACAATGAGCAGTTCTTC
CDR3: CASSASSGLYNEQFF

V: TRBV5-1
D: NA
size: NA
J: TRBJ1-2
DNA: TGCGCCAGCAGCTTTTTGTCCGGCAGTAACTATGGCTACACCTTC
CDR3: CASSFLSGSNYGYTF

V: TRBV28
D: TRBD1
size: few
J: TRBJ1-6
DNA: TGTGCCAACCGGGACAGGGCTAATTCACCCCTCCACTTT
CDR3: CANRDRANSPLHF

V: TRBV5-6
D: NA
size: NA
J: TRBJ2-7
DNA: TGTGCCAGCAGCTTGAACATCCGGGACAACTCCTACGAGCAGTACTTC
CDR3: CASSLNIRDNSYEQYF

V: TRBV27
D: TRBD1
size: NA
J: TRBJ1-1
DNA: TGTGCCAGCAGTATATCACAGGGGCTTAACACTGAAGCTTTCTTT
CDR3: CASSISQGLNTEAFF

V: TRBV4-1
D: TRBD1
size: few
J: TRBJ1-2
DNA: TGCGCCAGCAGCCACAAACAGGGGGCCCCTAACTATGGCTACACCTTC
CDR3: CASSHKQGAPNYGYTF

V: TRBV5-4
D: TRBD1
size: NA
J: TRBJ2-2
DNA: TGTGCCAGCAGCACCGGGACAGGGTGGGCCGGGGAGCTGTTTTTT
CDR3: CASSTGTGWAGELFF

V: TRBV2
D: NA
size: once
J: TRBJ1-1
DNA: TGTGCCAGCAGTGGGTACCCGGCCGGGTTTAAGGTGAACACTGAAGCTTTCTTT
CDR3: CASSGYPAGFKVNTEAFF

V: TRBV5-4
D: TRBD1
size: NA
J: TRBJ1-5
DNA: TGTGCCAGCAGCTTGGGAGGACAGGCCGGGCAGCCCCAGCATTTT
CDR3: CASSLGGQAGQPQHF

V: TRBV21-1
D: NA
size: many
J: TRBJ2-5
DNA: TGTGCCAGCGAAAGCTGGGGCTCGGAGGAGACCCAGTACTTC
CDR3: CASESWGSEETQYF

V: TRBV5-1
D: TRBD1
size: NA
J: TRBJ2-7
DNA: TGCGCCAGCAGCTCGACAGGGGACTACGAGCAGTACTTC
CDR3: CASSSTGDYEQYF

V: TRBV7-3
D: TRBD1
size: NA
J: TRBJ1-6
DNA: TGTGCCAGCAGCCTCCAGGGGGCGGTTTCACCCCTCCACTTT
CDR3: CASSLQGAVSPLHF

V: TRBV5-1
D: NA
size: NA
J: TRBJ2-1
DNA: TGCGCCAGCAGCTTGGACAGCTTCTCCTACAATGAGCAGTTCTTC
CDR3: CASSLDSFSYNEQFF

V: TRBV18
D: NA
size: NA
J: TRBJ2-7
DNA: TGTGCCAGCTCACCACAGGGCCTCCCCAGCGAGCAGTACTTC
CDR3: CASSPQGLPSEQYF

V: TRBV7-9
D: TRBD1
size: many
J: TRBJ1-2
DNA: TGTGCCAGCAGCTCGACAGGGTATGATGGCTACACCTTC
CDR3: CASSSTGYDGYTF

V: TRBV29-1
D: TRBD1
size: few
J: TRBJ1-2
DNA: TGCAGCGGCACATTAGGACAGGGCGATGGCTACACCTTC
CDR3: CSGTLGQGDGYTF

V: TRBV6-1
D: NA
size: NA
J: TRBJ1-1
DNA: TGTGCCAGCAGTGAACTGGGGGTGACCGAAGCTTTCTTT
CDR3: CASSELGVTEAFF

V: TRBV9
D: NA
size: NA
J: TRBJ2-3
DNA: TGTGCCAGCAGCGTAGCTAGCGGCACAGATACGCAGTATTTT
CDR3: CASSVASGTDTQYF

V: TRBV13
D: TRBD1
size: NA
J: TRBJ2-5
DNA: TGTGCCAGCAGCAACACAGGGGGAGAGACCCAGTACTTC
CDR3: CASSNTGGETQYF

V: TRBV6-4
D: TRBD1
size: NA
J: TRBJ2-2
DNA: TGTGCCAGCAGTGAGCAGGGGGACACCGGGGAGCTGTTTTTT
CDR3: CASSEQGDTGELFF

V: TRBV7-2
D: TRBD2
size: NA
J: TRBJ2-7
DNA: TGTGCCAGCAGCCGGACTAGCGGGAGGGTCTCCTACGAGCAGTACTTC
CDR3: CASSRTSGRVSYEQYF

V: TRBV21-1
D: NA
size: NA
J: TRBJ2-3
DNA: TGTGCCAGCAGCAAAAAGCAACGCAGACAATCTAGCACAGATACGCAGTATTTT
CDR3: CASSKKQRRQSSTDTQYF

V: TRBV19
D: NA
size: NA
J: TRBJ1-4
DNA: TGTGCCAGTAGTATAGGCCTTAATGAAAAACTGTTTTTT
CDR3: CASSIGLNEKLFF

V: TRBV5-4
D: NA
size: NA
J: TRBJ1-4
DNA: TGTGCCAGCAGCATCAGGGGTTCTGAAAAACTGTTTTTT
CDR3: CASSIRGSEKLFF

V: TRBV18
D: NA
size: NA
J: TRBJ1-1
DNA: TGTGCCAGCTCACCAAAGTCATCGAACACTGAAGCTTTCTTT
CDR3: CASSPKSSNTEAFF

V: TRBV2
D: NA
size: NA
J: TRBJ2-3
DNA: TGTGCCAGCAGTGATACGGCCACCACAGATACGCAGTATTTT
CDR3: CASSDTATTDTQYF

V: TRBV5-1
D: NA
size: few
J: TRBJ1-6
DNA: TGCGCCAGCAGGGTTGGGGATTCACCCCTCCACTTT
CDR3: CASRVGDSPLHF

V: TRBV9
D: NA
size: NA
J: TRBJ1-5
DNA: TGTGCCAGCAGCGGAGGGGGTCAGGGTCAGCCCCAGCATTTT
CDR3: CASSGGGQGQPQHF

V: TRBV19
D: TRBD1
size: NA
J: TRBJ1-2
DNA: TGTGCCAGTAGTATCGCACAGGGGGCATCTGGCTACACCTTC
CDR3: CASSIAQGASGYTF

V: TRBV11-3
D: NA
size: NA
J: TRBJ1-2
DNA: TGTGCCAGCAGCTCGTCGACCCTAGGCTATGGCTACACCTTC
CDR3: CASSSSTLGYGYTF

V: TRBV6-6
D: TRBD1
size: NA
J: TRBJ1-3
DNA: TGTGCCAGCAGTTTCCGGACAGGGAACTCTGGAAACACCATATATTTT
CDR3: CASSFRTGNSGNTIYF

V: TRBV9
D: NA
size: NA
J: TRBJ1-1
DNA: TGTGCCAGCAGCGTAGACGGCATGAACACTGAAGCTTTCTTT
CDR3: CASSVDGMNTEAFF

V: TRBV11-1
D: NA
size: NA
J: TRBJ1-1
DNA: TGTGCCAGCAGCTTGGGTATGGCTTTGAACACTGAAGCTTTCTTT
CDR3: CASSLGMALNTEAFF

V: TRBV19
D: NA
size: NA
J: TRBJ2-7
DNA: TGTGCCAGTAGTGGCACGACAGGCGAATATTACGAGCAGTACTTC
CDR3: CASSGTTGEYYEQYF

V: TRBV9
D: NA
size: NA
J: TRBJ1-1
DNA: TGTGCCAGCAGCCGGGTGGGGAACACTGAAGCTTTCTTT
CDR3: CASSRVGNTEAFF